This T cell receptor beta chain was identified during a study of tumor-infiltrating lymphocytes in primary liver carcinoma. A primer in the constant region served to generate TCR beta cDNA from roughly 450 ng of total RNA. TCR beta libraries came from three nested multiplex PCR rounds using slightly modified ARM-PCR. With TRBV1-TRBV30 forward primers and a C-beta reverse primer, the first two PCR rounds were run for around 10 cycles each. TCRdb recomputed calls from the multiplex PCR reads with MiXCR, one row per CDR3 protein. This table has 300,000 to 350,000 distinct CDR3 sequences, 45% to 70% appearing once. Whole-study findings and limits: Being bulk and unsorted, samples allowed no CD4+ and CD8+ repertoire comparison.

Germline CDR1 and CDR2: MDHEN and SYDVKM. This CDR3 comprises 16 residues. With 9 bases clipped from V and 4 bases from J, the junction kept 13 bases outside the gene matches. Germline DNA was also extracted, and blood RNA derived from unsorted whole blood. To note about this clonotype: No antigen is known for it.

The TCR was taken from a woman aged 25 to 39 with primary liver carcinoma and hepatitis B virus infection. The chain links TRBV28 to TRBJ2-1; 9 bases agree with TRBD2. Sequencing input: peripheral blood. The CDR3 spells CASRSTLAGPYNEQFF. The CDR3 coding sequence is TGTGCCAGTAGGTCGACACTAGCGGGCCCGTACAATGAGCAGTTCTTC.